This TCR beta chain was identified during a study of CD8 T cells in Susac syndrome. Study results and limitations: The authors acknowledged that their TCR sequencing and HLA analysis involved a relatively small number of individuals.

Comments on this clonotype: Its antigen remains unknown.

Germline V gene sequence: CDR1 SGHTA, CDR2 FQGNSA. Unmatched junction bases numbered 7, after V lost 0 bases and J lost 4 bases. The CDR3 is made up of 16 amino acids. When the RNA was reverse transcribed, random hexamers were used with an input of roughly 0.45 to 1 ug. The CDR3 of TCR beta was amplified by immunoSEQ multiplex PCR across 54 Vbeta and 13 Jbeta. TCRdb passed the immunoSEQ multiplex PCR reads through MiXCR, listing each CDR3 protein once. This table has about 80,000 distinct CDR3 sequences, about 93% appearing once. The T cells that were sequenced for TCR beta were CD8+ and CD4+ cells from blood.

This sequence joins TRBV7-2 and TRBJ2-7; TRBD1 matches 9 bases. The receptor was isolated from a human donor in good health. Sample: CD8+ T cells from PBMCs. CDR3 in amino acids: CASSLASRDRAYEQYV. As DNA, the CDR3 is TGTGCCAGCAGCTTAGCGTCCCGGGACAGGGCGTACGAGCAGTACGTC.